These T cell receptor beta chains were read from a single sample in a study of patients and donors after allogeneic stem cell transplantation. One entry per CDR3 protein, called by TCRdb with MiXCR from the RT-PCR reads. The sample consists of around 150,000 distinct CDR3 sequences, about 32% of them appearing once. The sequencing sample was made of blood, either unsorted or a sorted T cell fraction (not recorded which). These receptors were taken from a human donor who was either an allogeneic HSCT recipient or a stem cell or donor lymphocyte infusion donor (not recorded which). It is not recorded whose cells these are; they may come from a transplant donor. Each CDR3 is given with its conserved first and last residue. Each record gives: CDR3 length, V gene, CDR3 protein.

>13|TRBV20-1
CSARGGSSQPQHF
>12|TRBV12-3/TRBV12-4
CASSQGLLTLHF
>14|TRBV12-3/TRBV12-4
CASRLSLTNEKLFF
>13|TRBV5-1
CASSLRGSGELFF
>13|TRBV7-9
CVGSFSGNTEAFF
>16|TRBV18
CASSPPAGGSYNEQFF
>15|TRBV4-2
CASSQELVGYYGYTF
>16|TRBV27
CASSFGVADRAYGYTF
>15|TRBV12-3/TRBV12-4
CASSSTGGWDSPLHF
>14|TRBV27
CASSAITGDQPQHF
>14|TRBV12-3/TRBV12-4
CASSYRFSNQPQHF
>15|TRBV20-1
CSARQWGGWADTQYF
>16|TRBV10-3
CAISDPSGNPYNEQFF
>13|TRBV12-3/TRBV12-4
CASSLFTTGELFF
>16|TRBV29-1
CSVAGLRGRNTGELFF
>14|TRBV18
CASSPQDGTGELFF
>17|TRBV4-3
CASSQTMGLIGHNEQFF
>15|TRBV29-1
CSVWPGQHLGNEQFF
>12|TRBV29-1
CSVAPRGSEQYF
>15|TRBV5-5
CASSGAFNSIYEQYF
>13|TRBV5-5
CASSLIGMETQYF
>15|TRBV5-1
CASSTRDTFLETQYF
>16|TRBV12-3/TRBV12-4
CASRSALQVWDYEQYF
>13|TRBV12-3/TRBV12-4
CASSIRGRETQYF
>15|TRBV9
CASSQGARMNTEAFF
>13|TRBV7-9
CASSGDLRQPQHF
>11|TRBV12-3/TRBV12-4
CASSRNTEAFF
>16|TRBV7-9
CASSFYLEFSGNTIYF
>22|TRBV6-1
CASSEANWLGGARSVPNDEQFF
>13|TRBV5-1
CASSLRYQETQYF
>15|TRBV27
CASSLQGLAAGELFF
>11|TRBV24-1
CAAPGETEAFF
>15|TRBV20-1
CSAADRASGPYEQYF
>14|TRBV27
CASSPSGVLYGYTF
>14|TRBV12-3/TRBV12-4
CASSLTVSYNEQFF
>12|TRBV6-2/TRBV6-3
CASTDTTYEQYF
>14|TRBV5-4
CASSLDFLGNEQFF
>16|TRBV6-6
CASSYSSGTSMYEQYF
>15|TRBV6-5
CASSSLAGYTGELFF
>19|TRBV12-5
CASGLVQGTWAGGYNEQFF
>16|TRBV6-5
CASSYGTGDLGYGYTF
>14|TRBV19
CASSGRTVNMGYTF
>15|TRBV20-1
CSARQRASVVGELFF
>12|TRBV20-1
CSALGRSEKLFF
>15|TRBV7-6
CASSFLARGADTQYF
>11|TRBV12-3/TRBV12-4
CASSMTGEAFF
>14|TRBV7-9
CASARSDSNQPQHF
>15|TRBV4-2
CASSQDRVGPYEQYF
>15|TRBV28
CASSSPTAANEKLFF
>14|TRBV6-1
CASSEAGQGFTIYF
>15|TRBV12-3/TRBV12-4
CASSFRSSYNSPLHF
>11|TRBV5-1
CASSLEAEQYF
>13|TRBV10-3
CAISVTSTDTQYF
>12|TRBV12-5
CASGLRRVEAFF
>14|TRBV6-5
CASSETESNYEQYF
>17|TRBV2
CASSERRAGVSTDTQYF
>18|TRBV20-1
CSARDYLVGGESSYEQYF
>14|TRBV10-3
CAISLEARNTEAFF
>13|TRBV10-3
CAILEDTIYEQYF
>18|TRBV24-1
CATSDLTGTSGRKDTQYF